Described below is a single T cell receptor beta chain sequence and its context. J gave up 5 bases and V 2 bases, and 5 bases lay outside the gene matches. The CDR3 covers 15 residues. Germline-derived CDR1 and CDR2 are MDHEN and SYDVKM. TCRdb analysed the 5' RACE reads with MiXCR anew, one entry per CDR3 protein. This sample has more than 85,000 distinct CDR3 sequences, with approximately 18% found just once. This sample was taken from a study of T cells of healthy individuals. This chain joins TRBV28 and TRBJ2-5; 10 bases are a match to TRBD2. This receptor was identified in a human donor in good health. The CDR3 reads CASSLELAGAETQYF. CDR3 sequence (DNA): TGTGCCAGCAGTTTAGAGCTAGCGGGAGCGGAGACCCAGTACTTC. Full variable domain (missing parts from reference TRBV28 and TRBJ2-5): DVKVTQSSRYLVKRTGEKVFLECVQDMDHENMFWYRQDPGLGLRLIYFSYDVKMKEKGDIPEGYSVSREKKERFSLILESASTNQTSMYLCASSLELAGAETQYFGPGTRLLVL.